This T cell receptor beta chain was captured in a study of blood T cell repertoires in COVID-19. On the study more broadly: PBMCs, B-cell-depleted T cells, or T cells provided the cDNA or gDNA that made up the material.

Participants were aged about 18 to 89 years from about two dozen US areas. Recovered status in Cohort 3 required two negative PCRs, clearance, or symptom resolution. The trim removed 6 bases at V and 8 bases at J, leaving 13 bases unmatched. CDR1 is MNHEY, CDR2 SMNVEV, per germline (reference sequence). The CDR3 covers 16 residues. Some clones are missing from TCRdb's copy, which holds only in-frame ones; the method was immunoSEQ multiplex PCR. The sample holds some 300,000 clones, roughly 91% seen once. This clone was seen only once. The sequence derives from a woman in her 30s who had recovered from COVID-19. Sequencing was done on a sample of PBMCs or T cells enriched from blood (not recorded which). The chain links TRBV27 to TRBJ2-1; TRBD1 matches at 10 bases. In DNA, the CDR3 is TGTGCCAGCAGACCCATGGGACAGGGGATTTTCGATGAGCAGTTCTTC. Translating gives CASRPMGQGIFDEQFF.